The next 25 T cell receptor beta chains were all read from a single sample in a study of tumor-infiltrating lymphocytes in primary liver carcinoma. cDNA specific to TCR beta was made from 500 to 650 ng of total RNA, with a constant-region primer employed for priming. Library construction for TCR beta comprised three nested multiplex PCR rounds performed with slightly modified ARM-PCR. The opening two PCR rounds, around 9 cycles each, paired TRBV1-TRBV30 forward primers with a C-beta reverse primer. TCRdb fed the multiplex PCR reads into MiXCR, producing one record per CDR3 protein. The data hold about 84,000 distinct CDR3 sequences, with more than 65% observed a single time. Co-extraction of both nucleic acids (RNA and DNA) used about 18-34 mg of unsorted bulk tissue. Sequencing was done on a sample of liver tumor tissue from sampling region 1. Subset here: tumor region T1, superior pole. These receptor sequences come from a man in his forties with primary liver carcinoma and hepatitis B virus infection.

This clonotype was observed once. Just one base apart from a much larger clone, this may be a read error. The genes are TRBV30 and TRBJ1-2, with 7 nucleotides matching TRBD1. Germline lookup yields CDR1 GTSNPN and CDR2 SVGIG (reference sequence). The ends lost 2 bases at V and 6 bases at J; junction bases unmatched: 3. The CDR3 spans 12 residues. The CDR3 DNA reads TGTGCCTGGAGTCCAACAGGGGATGGCTACACCTTC. Translating gives CAWSPTGDGYTF.

In regard to this clonotype: A read error may account for a junction end that differs from germline. The V call is TRBV4-1, the J call TRBJ2-7; TRBD2 is a possible D gene (6 bases). The CDR3 sequence is 16 residues long. The germline CDR1 and CDR2 sequences are MGHRA and YSYEKL. CDR3 region: CASSHDFSGGSYEQNF. The CDR3 DNA is TGCGCCAGCAGCCATGATTTTAGCGGAGGCTCCTACGAGCAGAACTTC.

As regards this clonotype: The junction departs from germline at one end; a sequencing error may be responsible. The chain links TRBV29-1 to TRBJ2-5; 10 positions agree with TRBD2. CDR3 length: 14 amino acids. The germline V gene has CDR1 SQVTM and CDR2 ANQGSEA. CDR3 residues: CSVGGLAGDETQHF. The CDR3 bases are TGCAGCGTTGGGGGGCTAGCGGGAGACGAGACCCAGCACTTC.

With respect to this clonotype: The CDR3 end shows no conserved phenylalanine or tryptophan, and so a read error is likely. The DNA is left out, because the CDR3 cannot be placed on it with certainty; the CDR3 is given as TCRdb lists it. The rearrangement uses TRBV5-1 and TRBJ2-6. The CDR3 has 16 residues if both end residues are counted. Germline V gene data show CDR1 as SGHRS and CDR2 as YFSETQ. Here the CDR3 reads CASSLDVFSGANVPTL.

As concerns this clonotype: One end of the junction does not line up with germline, which may come from a read error. V usage is TRBV4-2 and J usage is TRBJ1-5, with D possibly matching TRBD1 (6 bases). CDR3 length: 15 amino acids. Germline V gives CDR1 LGHNA, CDR2 YNFKEQ. The CDR3 sequence is CANSPGGGDNQSQHF. CDR3 bases: TGTGCCAACAGCCCTGGAGGGGGTGACAATCAGTCCCAGCATTTT.

The rearrangement joins TRBV30 to TRBJ1-5; D is undetermined. The CDR3 is 14 residues long. Germline lookup yields CDR1 GTSNPN and CDR2 SVGIG (reference sequence). The CDR3 DNA sequence: TGTACCCGGAGTAAATCCGCTCCCGATCAGCCCCAGCATTTT. It specifies CTRSKSAPDQPQHF.

The table lists this clonotype with many counts. This chain connects TRBV5-6 to TRBJ2-1; 10 nucleotides agree with TRBD2. Per germline, CDR1 SGHDT and CDR2 YYEEEE. The CDR3 sequence is 18 residues long. V was pared by 4 bases and J by 1 base, with 11 bases of the junction left unmatched. As DNA, the CDR3 is TGTGCCAGCAGCGCCGGAAGCGGGAGGGGGAGTTCCTACAATGAGCAGTTCTTC. This encodes CASSAGSGRGSSYNEQFF.

V and J are TRBV29-1 and TRBJ2-7; maybe TRBD1 (6 bases). Looked up from germline, CDR1 is SQVTM and CDR2 is ANQGSEA. This CDR3 has 13 amino acids. The CDR3 here is CNVILQGENEQYF. CDR3 DNA: TGCAACGTCATACTACAGGGAGAAAACGAGCAGTACTTC.

This clonotype was seen a single time. Without the conserved terminal phenylalanine or tryptophan, this CDR3 likely stems from a read error. This sequence joins TRBV6-5 and TRBJ2-7; 10 nucleotides agree with TRBD2. Germline CDR1 is MNHEY and CDR2 is SVGAGI. The CDR3 totals 15 residues. The CDR3 DNA sequence: TGTGCGAGCAGCCACGGACTAGCGGCGTCCTACGAGCAGTACCTC. As protein: CASSHGLAASYEQYL.

Regarding this clonotype: Since a much larger clone is just one base distant, this may be a read error. The chain joins TRBV28 to TRBJ1-1; no clear D gene. This CDR3 contains 11 residues. Per the germline V gene, CDR1 is MDHEN and CDR2 is SYDVKM. Trimming took off 9 bases at V and 11 bases at J, with 16 bases between the two ends. The CDR3 here is CARRFAGWAFF. As DNA, the CDR3 is TGTGCCAGGAGATTCGCCGGTTGGGCTTTCTTT. The entire variable domain, with the rest obtained from reference TRBV28 and TRBJ1-1, is as follows: DVKVTQSSRYLVKRTGEKVFLECVQDMDHENMFWYRQDPGLGLRLIYFSYDVKMKEKGDIPEGYSVSREKKERFSLILESASTNQTSMYLCARRFAGWAFFGQGTRLTVV.

This clonotype showed up just a few times. This could be a read error, since a much larger clone is one nucleotide away. The CDR3 loop is CASSLWVSGGETQHF. CDR3 coding DNA: TGTGCCAGCAGTTTGTGGGTGTCAGGAGGGGAGACCCAGCACTTC. This sequence joins TRBV12-3 or TRBV12-4 and TRBJ2-5, with a weak D call TRBD2 (6 bases). The CDR3 is made up of 15 amino acids.

This clonotype came up a few times. This rearrangement joins TRBV19 to TRBJ1-1; D is uncertain. The CDR3 is made up of 14 amino acids. V gave up 5 bases and J gave up 1 base, with 11 bases separating them. Per germline, CDR1 LNHDA and CDR2 SQIVND (reference sequence). The CDR3 sequence: CASSSWWGNTEAFF. CDR3 DNA sequence: TGTGCCAGTAGTTCCTGGTGGGGGAACACTGAAGCTTTCTTT.

About this clonotype: A much larger clone is a single base away; this may be a read error. V gene TRBV30 combines with J gene TRBJ1-1; D unresolved. The CDR3 is 11 residues long. Germline CDR1 and CDR2: GTSNPN and SVGIG (reference sequence). V lost 7 bases, J lost 4 bases, and 10 bases lay in between. The CDR3 protein is CAYTRSTEAFF. CDR3 nucleotides: TGTGCCTATACAAGGAGCACTGAAGCTTTCTTT.

For this clonotype: The CDR3 does not close with the conserved phenylalanine or tryptophan, likely indicating a read error. The DNA is left out, because the CDR3 cannot be placed on it with certainty; the CDR3 is given as TCRdb lists it. The chain couples TRBV6-1 to TRBJ2-7. Counting both end residues, the CDR3 totals 13 amino acids. Germline V CDR1 and CDR2: MNHNS, SASEGT. CDR3 sequence reads: CASSVGPSGEQYS.

A remark on this clonotype: Germline is not matched at one junction end, which may reflect a read error. For the CDR3, the DNA is TGTGCCTGGAGTGTACATTGGCAGGTCCAAGAGGCCCATTACTTC. Translation: CAWSVHWQVQEAHYF. V usage is TRBV30 and J usage is TRBJ2-5; D not certain. The CDR3 has 15 amino acids. Germline-derived CDR1 and CDR2 are GTSNPN and SVGIG (reference sequence). The complete variable domain, with remaining parts taken from reference TRBV30 and TRBJ2-5, reads SQTIHQWPATLVQPVGSPLSLECTVEGTSNPNLYWYRQAAGRGLQLLFYSVGIGQISSEVPQNLSASRPQDRQFILSSKKLLLSDSGFYLCAWSVHWQVQEAHYFGPGTRLLVL.

Notes on this clonotype: At one end the junction does not follow the germline gene, possibly because of a read error. The gene calls are TRBV11-1 and TRBJ2-5; perhaps TRBD2 as D (6 bases). This CDR3 is built from 14 residues. Germline CDR1 reads SGHAT; CDR2 reads FQDESV (reference sequence). DNA of the CDR3: TGTGCCAGCAACTTCCGCGGCGGGGCGCAGACTCAGTATTTC. It yields the protein CASNFRGGAQTQYF.

This clonotype came up a few times. A read error may explain this, as a much larger clone is one base away. The V and J genes are TRBV10-3 and TRBJ2-7; unclear D gene. This CDR3 spans 15 amino acids. The germline V gene has CDR1 ENHRY and CDR2 SYGVKD. The CDR3 nucleotides are TGTGTCATCAGTGAGTCAGTTTCCAGCTCCTACGAGCAGTACTTC. It encodes CVISESVSSSYEQYF.

A remark on this clonotype: Compared with germline, one end of the junction differs, possibly owing to a read error. The V call is TRBV4-1, the J call TRBJ2-3, with D unclear. This CDR3 contains 15 residues. Germline CDR1 is MGHRA and CDR2 is YSYEKL. The CDR3 DNA follows: TGCTCCAGCAGCCAAGAGCCAATCAGCACAGATACGCATTATTTT. Translation gives CSSSQEPISTDTHYF.

Many counts were recorded for this clonotype. V gene TRBV5-4 combines with J gene TRBJ2-7; D is perhaps TRBD2 (5 bases). There are 14 residues in the CDR3. Germline V lookup: CDR1 SGHNT, CDR2 YYREEE (reference sequence). V gave up 4 bases and J gave up 2 bases, with 13 bases separating them. The CDR3 region has the DNA TGTGCCAGCAGCCCGAGGGCAGGAACCTACGAGCAGTACTTC. Translated, it gives CASSPRAGTYEQYF.

This clonotype was counted at least ten times. The rearrangement links TRBV30 to TRBJ2-5, with D possibly matching TRBD1 (6 bases). CDR1 is GTSNPN and CDR2 is SVGIG in the germline V gene (reference sequence). This CDR3 has 12 residues. Trimming removed 1 base at V and 4 bases at J, with 7 bases between. CDR3 protein: CAWSETGETQYF. The DNA for the CDR3 is TGTGCCTGGAGTGAGACAGGAGAGACCCAGTACTTC.

This clonotype was found many times. The chain combines TRBV30 with TRBJ2-5; 8 bases align to TRBD2. Germline V CDR1 and CDR2: GTSNPN, SVGIG (reference sequence). J lost 2 bases, V lost 2 bases, and 10 bases had no gene match. This CDR3 spans 16 amino acids. The CDR3 spells CAWSQSRLASQETQYF. CDR3 nucleotide sequence: TGTGCCTGGAGTCAATCCCGACTAGCGTCACAAGAGACCCAGTACTTC.

Regarding this clonotype: Relative to the germline gene, one junction end is altered; a read error may explain this. The rearrangement joins TRBV20-1 to TRBJ1-5; no reliable D call. The CDR3 consists of 14 residues. Germline V gene data show CDR1 as DFQATT and CDR2 as SNEGSKA (reference sequence). The CDR3 reads CSARGGNSNQPRHF. As DNA, the CDR3 is TGCAGTGCTAGAGGAGGCAATAGCAATCAGCCCCGGCATTTT.

In regard to this clonotype: The junction does not match germline at one end; this may be a read error. The chain links TRBV6-2 or TRBV6-3 to TRBJ2-3; the D gene could be TRBD1 or TRBD2 (5 bases each). The CDR3 is 14 amino acids. Germline V gene sequence: CDR1 MNHEY, CDR2 SVGEGT. The CDR3, as DNA: TGTGCGAGCAGTCCAGAGGGGTTCGCAGATATGCAGTATTTT. It yields the protein CASSPEGFADMQYF.

This clonotype has just one count. This sequence may be a read error, since a much larger clone differs from it by one base. The rearrangement joins TRBV6-2 or TRBV6-3 to TRBJ2-1, with D perhaps given as TRBD1 or TRBD2 (5 bases each). The CDR3 has 15 residues. V was shortened by 2 bases and J by 5 bases, with 13 bases between the two germline ends. Germline V gene lookup returns CDR1 MNHEY and CDR2 SVGEGT. The CDR3 region has the DNA TGTGCCAGCAGTTACGCTGGGACGTCTCACAATGAGCAGTTCTTC. Protein: CASSYAGTSHNEQFF.

By frequency in the sample, this clonotype is medium-sized. The chain combines TRBV29-1 with TRBJ2-1; the D is unclear. Trimming took 0 bases from V and 10 from J, leaving 19 bases between them. The CDR3 is 15 residues long. Germline V gene sequence: CDR1 SQVTM, CDR2 ANQGSEA. CDR3 sequence reads: CSVEDPRRLSLEQFF. The CDR3 coding sequence is TGCAGCGTTGAAGATCCCAGGCGTTTGAGCTTGGAGCAGTTCTTC.